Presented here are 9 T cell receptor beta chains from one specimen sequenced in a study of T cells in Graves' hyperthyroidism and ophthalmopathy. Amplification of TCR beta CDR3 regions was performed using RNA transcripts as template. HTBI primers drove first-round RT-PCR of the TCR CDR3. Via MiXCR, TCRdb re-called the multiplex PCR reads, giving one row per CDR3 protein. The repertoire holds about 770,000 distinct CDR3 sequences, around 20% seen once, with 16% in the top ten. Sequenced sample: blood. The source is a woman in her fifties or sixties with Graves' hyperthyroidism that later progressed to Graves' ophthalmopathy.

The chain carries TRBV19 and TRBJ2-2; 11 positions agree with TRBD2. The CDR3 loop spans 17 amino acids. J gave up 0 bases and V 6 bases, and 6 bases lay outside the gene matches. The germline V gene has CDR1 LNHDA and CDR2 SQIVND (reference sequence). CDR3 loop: CASSMTSGATNTGELFF. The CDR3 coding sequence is TGTGCCAGTAGCATGACTAGCGGGGCGACGAACACCGGGGAGCTGTTTTTT.

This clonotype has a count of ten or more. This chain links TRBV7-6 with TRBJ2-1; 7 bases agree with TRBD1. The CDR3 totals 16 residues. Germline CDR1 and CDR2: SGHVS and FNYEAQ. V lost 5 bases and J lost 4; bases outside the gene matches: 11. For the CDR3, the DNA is TGTGCCAGCAGCCCATTACAGGGGACAATTTACAATGAGCAGTTCTTC. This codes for CASSPLQGTIYNEQFF. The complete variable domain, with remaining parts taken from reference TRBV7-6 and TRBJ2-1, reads GAGVSQSPRYKVTKRGQDVALRCDPISGHVSLYWYRQALGQGPEFLTYFNYEAQQDKSGLPNDRFSAERPEGSISTLTIQRTEQRDSAMYRCASSPLQGTIYNEQFFGPGTRLTVL.

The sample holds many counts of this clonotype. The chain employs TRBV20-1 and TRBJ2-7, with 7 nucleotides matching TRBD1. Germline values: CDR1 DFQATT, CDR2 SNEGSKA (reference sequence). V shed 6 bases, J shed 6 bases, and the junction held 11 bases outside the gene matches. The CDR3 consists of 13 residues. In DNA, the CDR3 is TGCAGTGCCAGGTATCTAGGGGGCGTCGAGCAGTACTTC. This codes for CSARYLGGVEQYF.

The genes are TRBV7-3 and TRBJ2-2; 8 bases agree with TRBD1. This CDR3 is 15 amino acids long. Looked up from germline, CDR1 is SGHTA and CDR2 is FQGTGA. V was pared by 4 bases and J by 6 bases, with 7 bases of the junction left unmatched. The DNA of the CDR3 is TGTGCCAGCAGCTCGACAGGGGAGGTTGCCGGGGAGCTGTTTTTT. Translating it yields CASSSTGEVAGELFF.

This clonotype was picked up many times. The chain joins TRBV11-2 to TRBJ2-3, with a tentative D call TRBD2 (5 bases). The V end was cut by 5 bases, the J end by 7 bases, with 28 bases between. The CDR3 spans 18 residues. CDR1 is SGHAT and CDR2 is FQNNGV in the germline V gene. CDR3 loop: CASSPSPPDTALRNTQYF. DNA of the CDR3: TGTGCCAGCAGCCCTAGCCCTCCTGACACCGCTTTGAGGAATACGCAGTATTTT.

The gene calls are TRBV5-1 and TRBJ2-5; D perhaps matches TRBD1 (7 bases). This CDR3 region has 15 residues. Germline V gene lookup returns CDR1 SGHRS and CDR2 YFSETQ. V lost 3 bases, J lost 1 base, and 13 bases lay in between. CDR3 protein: CASSSGDSGQETQYF. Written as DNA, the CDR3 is TGCGCCAGCAGCTCGGGGGACAGCGGCCAAGAGACCCAGTACTTC.

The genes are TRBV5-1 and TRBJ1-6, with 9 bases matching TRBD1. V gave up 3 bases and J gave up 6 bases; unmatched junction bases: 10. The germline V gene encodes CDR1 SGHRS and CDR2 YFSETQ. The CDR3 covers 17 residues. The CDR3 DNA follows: TGCGCCAGCAGCTGGGAGTCACCGGGACAGGGTAATTCACCCCTCCACTTT. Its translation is CASSWESPGQGNSPLHF.

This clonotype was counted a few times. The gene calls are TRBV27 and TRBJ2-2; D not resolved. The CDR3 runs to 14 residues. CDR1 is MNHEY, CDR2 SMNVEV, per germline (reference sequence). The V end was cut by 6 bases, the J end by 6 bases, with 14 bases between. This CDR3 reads CASSPSALAGELFF. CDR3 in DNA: TGTGCCAGCAGCCCCAGTGCCCTGGCCGGGGAGCTGTTTTTT.

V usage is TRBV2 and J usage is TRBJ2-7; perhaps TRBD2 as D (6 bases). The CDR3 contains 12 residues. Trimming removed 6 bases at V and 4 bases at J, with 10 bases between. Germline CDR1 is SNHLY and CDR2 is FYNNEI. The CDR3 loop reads CASRDGGYEQYF. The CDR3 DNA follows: TGTGCCAGCAGGGATGGAGGGTACGAGCAGTACTTC.